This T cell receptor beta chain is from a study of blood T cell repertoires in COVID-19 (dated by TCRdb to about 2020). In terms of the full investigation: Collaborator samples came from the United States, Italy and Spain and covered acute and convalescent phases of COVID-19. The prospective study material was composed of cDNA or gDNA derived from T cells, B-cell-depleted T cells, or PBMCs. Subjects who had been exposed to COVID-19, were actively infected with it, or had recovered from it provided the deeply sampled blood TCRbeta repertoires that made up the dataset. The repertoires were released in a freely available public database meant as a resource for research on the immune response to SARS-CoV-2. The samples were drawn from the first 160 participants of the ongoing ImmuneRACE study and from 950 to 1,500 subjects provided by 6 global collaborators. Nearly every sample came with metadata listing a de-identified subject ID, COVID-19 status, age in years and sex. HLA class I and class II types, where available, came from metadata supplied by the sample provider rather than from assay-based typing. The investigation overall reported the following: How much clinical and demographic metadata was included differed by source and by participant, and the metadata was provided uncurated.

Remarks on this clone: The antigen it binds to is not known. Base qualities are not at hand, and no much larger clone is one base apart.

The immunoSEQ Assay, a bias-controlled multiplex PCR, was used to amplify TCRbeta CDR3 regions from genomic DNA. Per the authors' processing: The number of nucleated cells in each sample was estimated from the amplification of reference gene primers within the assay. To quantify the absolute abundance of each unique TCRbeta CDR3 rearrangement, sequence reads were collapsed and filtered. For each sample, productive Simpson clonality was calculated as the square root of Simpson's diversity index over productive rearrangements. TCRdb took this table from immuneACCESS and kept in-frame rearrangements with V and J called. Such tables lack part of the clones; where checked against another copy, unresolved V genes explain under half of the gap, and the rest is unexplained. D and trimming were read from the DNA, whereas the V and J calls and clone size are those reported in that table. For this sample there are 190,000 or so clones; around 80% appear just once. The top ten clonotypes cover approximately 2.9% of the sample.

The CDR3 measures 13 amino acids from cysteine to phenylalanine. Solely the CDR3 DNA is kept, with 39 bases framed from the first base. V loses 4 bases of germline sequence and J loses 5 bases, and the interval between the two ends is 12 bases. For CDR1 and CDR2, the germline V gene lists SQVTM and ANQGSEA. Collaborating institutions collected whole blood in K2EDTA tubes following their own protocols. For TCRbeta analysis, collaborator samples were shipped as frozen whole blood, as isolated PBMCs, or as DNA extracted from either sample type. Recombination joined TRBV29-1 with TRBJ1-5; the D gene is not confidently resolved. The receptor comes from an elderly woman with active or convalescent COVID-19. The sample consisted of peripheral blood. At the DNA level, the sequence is TGCAGCGTTGCGAGGGCTGGAGATCAGCCCCAGCATTTT. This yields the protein CSVARAGDQPQHF.